The sequence of this T cell receptor beta chain was determined in a study of blood T cell repertoires in COVID-19. CDR1 and CDR2 (germline): SGDLS, YYNGEE. V was trimmed by 0 bases and J by 5 bases, leaving 15 bases between them. The CDR3 loop spans 16 amino acids. Data came from immunoSEQ multiplex PCR; TCRdb stores just in-frame clones and leaves some out. The table shows roughly 150,000 clones, with less than 85% occurring only once. The TCR was taken from a man in his fifties or sixties who had recovered from COVID-19. The chain combines TRBV9 with TRBJ2-1; maybe TRBD2 (7 bases). Material for sequencing was PBMCs or T cells enriched from blood (not recorded which). The CDR3 nucleotides read TGTGCCAGCAGCGTAGGGGCGGGGGCCCTGGACAATGAGCAGTTCTTC. Its protein product is CASSVGAGALDNEQFF.